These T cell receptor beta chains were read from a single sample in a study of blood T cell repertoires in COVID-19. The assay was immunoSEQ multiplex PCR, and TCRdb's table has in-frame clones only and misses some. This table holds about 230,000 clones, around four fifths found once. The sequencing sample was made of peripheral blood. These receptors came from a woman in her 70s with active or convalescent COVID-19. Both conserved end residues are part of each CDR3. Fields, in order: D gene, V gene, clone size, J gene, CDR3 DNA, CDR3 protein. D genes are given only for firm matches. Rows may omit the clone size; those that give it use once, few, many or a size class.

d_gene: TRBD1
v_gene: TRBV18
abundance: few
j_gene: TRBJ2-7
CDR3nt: TGTGCCAGCTCGTGGGACAGGGTAGGGGAGCAGTACTTC
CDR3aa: CASSWDRVGEQYF

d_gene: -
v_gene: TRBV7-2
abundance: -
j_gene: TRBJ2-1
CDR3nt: TGTGCCAGCAGCCAACTAGGTGAGCAGTTCTTC
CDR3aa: CASSQLGEQFF

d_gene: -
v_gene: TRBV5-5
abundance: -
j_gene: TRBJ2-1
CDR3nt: TGTGCCAGCAGCCTTCGACAGGCGCTTAGCTCCTACAATGAGCAGTTCTTC
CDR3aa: CASSLRQALSSYNEQFF

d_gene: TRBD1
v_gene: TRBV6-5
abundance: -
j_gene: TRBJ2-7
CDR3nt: TGTGCCAGCAGTCCCCGGACAGGGTTATACGAGCAGTACTTC
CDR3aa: CASSPRTGLYEQYF

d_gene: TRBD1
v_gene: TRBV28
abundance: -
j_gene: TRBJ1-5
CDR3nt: TGTGCCAGCAAAACAGGGGAATGGGGCAATCAGCCCCAGCATTTT
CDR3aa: CASKTGEWGNQPQHF

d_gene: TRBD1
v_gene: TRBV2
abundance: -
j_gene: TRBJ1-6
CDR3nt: TGTGCCAGCAGTGACCTAGGGACAGGGACTAATTCACCCCTCCACTTT
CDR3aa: CASSDLGTGTNSPLHF

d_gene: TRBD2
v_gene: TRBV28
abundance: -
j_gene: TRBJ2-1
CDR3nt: TGTGCCAGCAGTCCTCGGACTAGCGGGAGGAAGTTGTACAATGAGCAGTTCTTC
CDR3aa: CASSPRTSGRKLYNEQFF

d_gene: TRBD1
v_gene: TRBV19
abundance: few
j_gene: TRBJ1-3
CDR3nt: TGTGCCAGTAGTATCGGGACAGGCTCTGGAAACACCATATATTTT
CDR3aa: CASSIGTGSGNTIYF

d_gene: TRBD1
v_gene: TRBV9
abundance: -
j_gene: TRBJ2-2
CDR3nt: TGTGCCAGCAGCGTAACAGGGGCGAACACCGGGGAGCTGTTTTTT
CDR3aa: CASSVTGANTGELFF

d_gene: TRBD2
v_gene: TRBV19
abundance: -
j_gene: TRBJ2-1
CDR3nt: TGTGCCAGTAGGACTAGCGGGGGGGCCATATGGGAGCAGTTCTTC
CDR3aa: CASRTSGGAIWEQFF

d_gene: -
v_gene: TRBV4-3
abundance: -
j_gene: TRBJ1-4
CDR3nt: TGCGCCAGCAGCCAAGATCTCGGCAGGGTAGAAAAACTGTTTTTT
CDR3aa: CASSQDLGRVEKLFF

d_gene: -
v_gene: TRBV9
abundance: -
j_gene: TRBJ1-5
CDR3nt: TGTGCCAGCAGCCCCCAGGACTATAGCAATCAGCCCCAGCATTTT
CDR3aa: CASSPQDYSNQPQHF

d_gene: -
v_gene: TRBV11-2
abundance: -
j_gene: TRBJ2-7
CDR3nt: TGTGCCAGCAGCTTTGCTTCGGGGAGCCACGAGCAGTACTTC
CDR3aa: CASSFASGSHEQYF

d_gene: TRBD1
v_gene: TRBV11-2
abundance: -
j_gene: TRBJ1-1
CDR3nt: TGTGCCAGCAGCCCGGACAGGTACCCCCCTGAAGCTTTCTTT
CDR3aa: CASSPDRYPPEAFF

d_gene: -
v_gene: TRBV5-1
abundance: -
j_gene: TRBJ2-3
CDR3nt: TGCGCCAGCAGCTTTCCCCTTCCTACAGATACGCAGTATTTT
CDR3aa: CASSFPLPTDTQYF

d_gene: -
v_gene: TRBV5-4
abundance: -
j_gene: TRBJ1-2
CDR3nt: TGTGCCAGCAGCTTTTTACAGGGTGGTCTAGACGGCTACACCTTC
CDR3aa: CASSFLQGGLDGYTF

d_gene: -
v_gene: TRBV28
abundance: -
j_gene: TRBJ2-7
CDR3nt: TGTGCCAGCAGACGACCGGGGGATACCTACGAGCAGTACTTC
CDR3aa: CASRRPGDTYEQYF

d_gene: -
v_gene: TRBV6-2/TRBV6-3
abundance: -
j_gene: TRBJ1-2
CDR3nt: TGTGCCAGCAGTTGGGACAATAACTATGGCTACACCTTC
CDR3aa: CASSWDNNYGYTF

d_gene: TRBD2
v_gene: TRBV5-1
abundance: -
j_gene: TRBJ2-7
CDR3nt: TGCGCCAGCAGCTTAGGGACTAGCGGCCACGAGCAGTACTTC
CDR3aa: CASSLGTSGHEQYF

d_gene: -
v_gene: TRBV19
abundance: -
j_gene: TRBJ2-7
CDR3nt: TGTGCCAGTAGTCCCAGTCTCGCCTACGAGCAGTACTTC
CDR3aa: CASSPSLAYEQYF

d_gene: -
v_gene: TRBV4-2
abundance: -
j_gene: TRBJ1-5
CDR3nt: TGTGCCAGCAGCCGATCAAAGGGGGGGGGACAGCCCCAGCATTTT
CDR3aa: CASSRSKGGGQPQHF

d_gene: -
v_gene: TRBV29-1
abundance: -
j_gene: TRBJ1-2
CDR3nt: TGCAGCGTTGTGGGTACCCGGGGAGACTATGGCTACACCTTC
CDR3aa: CSVVGTRGDYGYTF

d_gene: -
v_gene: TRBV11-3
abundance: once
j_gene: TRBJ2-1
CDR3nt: TGTGCCAGCAGCTTAGGGTTCTCGGGGAATGAGCAGTTCTTC
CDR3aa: CASSLGFSGNEQFF

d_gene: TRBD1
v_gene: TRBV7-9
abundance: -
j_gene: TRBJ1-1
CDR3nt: TGTGCCAGCAGCTTACAGGGGGCGGCTGAAGCTTTCTTT
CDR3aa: CASSLQGAAEAFF

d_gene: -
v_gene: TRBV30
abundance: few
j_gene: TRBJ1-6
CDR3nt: TGTGCCTGGAGTGACTGGGCAACATATTCACCCCTCCACTTT
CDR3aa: CAWSDWATYSPLHF

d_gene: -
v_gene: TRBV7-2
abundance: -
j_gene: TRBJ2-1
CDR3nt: TGTGCCAGCAGCTCAAGCTTTACCTCCTACAATGAGCAGTTCTTC
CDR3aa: CASSSSFTSYNEQFF

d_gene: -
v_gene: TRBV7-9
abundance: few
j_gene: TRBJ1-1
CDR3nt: TGTGCCAGCAGCTTAGTGCGAGGGTCTGAAGCTTTCTTT
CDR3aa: CASSLVRGSEAFF

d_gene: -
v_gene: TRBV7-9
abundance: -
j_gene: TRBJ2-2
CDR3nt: TGTGCCAGCAGCTCCGGGGGCGGGAGTAGTATCACCGGGGAGCTGTTTTTT
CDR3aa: CASSSGGGSSITGELFF

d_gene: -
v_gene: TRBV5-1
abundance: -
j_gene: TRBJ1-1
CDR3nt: TGCGCCAGCAGCTTGGGCGGGGGGAACACTGAAGCTTTCTTT
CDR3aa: CASSLGGGNTEAFF

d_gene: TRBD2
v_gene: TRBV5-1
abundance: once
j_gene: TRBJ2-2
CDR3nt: TGCGCCAGCAGCTTGTCTAGCGGGGCCGGGGAGCTGTTTTTT
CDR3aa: CASSLSSGAGELFF

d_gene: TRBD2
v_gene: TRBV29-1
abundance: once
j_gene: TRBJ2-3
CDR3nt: TGCAGCGTTCGTCCTAGCGGAACCACAGATACGCAGTATTTT
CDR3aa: CSVRPSGTTDTQYF

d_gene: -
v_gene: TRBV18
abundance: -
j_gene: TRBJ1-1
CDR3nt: TGTGCCAGCTCAACTACGGGGGGAGACACTGAAGCTTTCTTT
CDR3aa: CASSTTGGDTEAFF

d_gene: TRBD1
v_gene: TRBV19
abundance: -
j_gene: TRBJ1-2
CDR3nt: TGTGCCAGTAGTATGGGCCCGACAGGGGACCGTTATAGTGGCTACACCTTC
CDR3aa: CASSMGPTGDRYSGYTF

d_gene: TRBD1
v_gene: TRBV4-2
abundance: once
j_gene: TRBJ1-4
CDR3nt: TGTGCCAGCAGCCAAGTCCACAGGGGAGATGAAAAACTGTTTTTT
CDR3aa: CASSQVHRGDEKLFF

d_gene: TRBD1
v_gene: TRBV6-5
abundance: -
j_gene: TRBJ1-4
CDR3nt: TGTGCCAGCAGTACCGGGACAGGGTATGAAAAACTGTTTTTT
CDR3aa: CASSTGTGYEKLFF

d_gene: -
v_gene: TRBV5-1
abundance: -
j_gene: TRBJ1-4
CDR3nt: TGCGCCAGCAGCTTGGGGGGCAGCGGGGAAAAACTGTTTTTT
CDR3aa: CASSLGGSGEKLFF

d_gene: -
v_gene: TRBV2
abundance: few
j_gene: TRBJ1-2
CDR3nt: TGTGCCAGCAGTGGGGTATTGGGGGCGTGGTATGGCTACACCTTC
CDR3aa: CASSGVLGAWYGYTF

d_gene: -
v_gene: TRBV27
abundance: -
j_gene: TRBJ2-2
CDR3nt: TGTGCCAGCAGCCCATCGGTCCACACCGGGGAGCTGTTTTTT
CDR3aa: CASSPSVHTGELFF

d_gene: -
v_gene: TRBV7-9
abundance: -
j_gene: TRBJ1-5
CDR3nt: TGTGCCAGCAGCTTAGCTAGTACGAATCAGCCCCAGCATTTT
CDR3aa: CASSLASTNQPQHF

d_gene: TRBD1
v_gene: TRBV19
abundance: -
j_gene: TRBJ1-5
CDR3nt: TGTGCCAGTAGTGACAGGGGTTTAGGAGATCAGCCCCAGCATTTT
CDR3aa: CASSDRGLGDQPQHF

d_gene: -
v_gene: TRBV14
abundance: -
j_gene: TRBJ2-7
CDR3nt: TGTGCCAGCAGCCAAAACCGGGACACCCGCTCCTACGAGCAGTACTTC
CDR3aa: CASSQNRDTRSYEQYF

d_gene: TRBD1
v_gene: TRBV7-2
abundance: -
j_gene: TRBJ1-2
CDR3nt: TGTGCCAGCAGCTTAGCCTCTGACAGGGTGGGAGGCTACACCTTC
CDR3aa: CASSLASDRVGGYTF

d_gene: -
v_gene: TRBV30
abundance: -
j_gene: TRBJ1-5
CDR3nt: TGTGCCTGGAAAGCGGGCGGGGGTGATCAGCCCCAGCATTTT
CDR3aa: CAWKAGGGDQPQHF

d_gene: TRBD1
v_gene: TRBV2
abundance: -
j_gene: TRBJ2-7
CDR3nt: TGTGCCAGCAGTGAACAGGGGACAGGGGGTAACGAGCAGTACTTC
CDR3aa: CASSEQGTGGNEQYF